This T cell receptor beta chain was captured in a study of T cell responses to AZD1222 COVID-19 vaccine. The V end lost 1 base, the J end lost 5 bases, and 11 bases lay between the germline ends. Germline V gene lookup returns CDR1 SGHTA and CDR2 FQGNSA. The CDR3 runs 14 residues. Clones were sequenced by immunoSEQ multiplex PCR, and TCRdb holds only the in-frame ones, with some missing. The sample yields more than 20,000 clones, around 86% seen once. The chain combines TRBV7-2 with TRBJ1-1, with D tentatively TRBD1 (5 bases). The sequencing here drew on peripheral blood, taken 28 days after the second AZD1222 dose. This sequence originates from an adult who received the AZD1222 COVID-19 vaccine. The CDR3 sequence is CASSLVAGRTEAFF. In DNA, the CDR3 is TGTGCCAGCAGCTTAGTAGCAGGGAGGACTGAAGCTTTCTTT.